This T cell receptor (beta chain) was captured by sequencing in a study of blood T cells in healthy people across ages (dated by TCRdb to about 2015). The study in broad terms: In model experiments, template switching captured about one uniquely barcoded TCR beta cDNA molecule for every two T cells. To track age-related changes in TCR beta repertoire diversity, the study relied on deep sequencing normalized with unique cDNA molecular identifiers. The donors were split into four age groups: young (average about 15 years), middle-aged (around 40), aged (about 56) and long-lived (approximately 80). To avoid experimental bias, donors of different ages were randomly spread across the sequencing lanes. Using the same blood draw, the study looked at two additional independent replicas of 1 million unique cDNA reads for two donors, one aged 18 to 29 and the other aged 80 or older.

General findings and caveats noted by the study authors: Donor CMV infection status was unknown, potentially confounding age-related changes in expanded clonotypes. Estimates of total diversity based on one million sequenced T cells were regarded as lower bounds and as underestimates. Conclusive comparison of naive and antigen-experienced compartments was prevented by the profiling of bulk unsorted PBMCs. Observed TCR beta diversity per million T cells fell roughly linearly with age, and a significant reduction was already apparent by age about 43. Compared with the aged group, the long-lived group had more naive CD4+ T cells, fewer expanded clones and increased TCR diversity, a pattern suggesting age selection. Observed TCR beta diversity correlated strongly with the percentage of naive T cells measured by flow cytometry.

The library was built by means of 5' RACE. The sequencer was an Illumina HiSeq 2500. A second PCR of about 7 to 12 cycles was run with a J-beta primer mix and a sample-barcoded 5' primer. A template-switch 5' adaptor carrying 12 random nucleotides introduced a unique molecular identifier onto each TCR beta cDNA molecule. Each sample yielded at least 2.5 million CDR3-containing paired-end reads. The Mint cDNA synthesis kit, primed by a TRBC-specific oligonucleotide, was used to synthesize first-strand cDNA from all RNA. After uracil-DNA glycosylase treatment, a first 18-cycle PCR used universal primers M1SS and BC2_uni_R on all cDNA. Per the original workflow: Normalization of each sample was performed by random selection of 1 million high-quality reads, each carrying a distinct molecular identifier. Reads with shared molecular identifiers were discarded instead of being binned into consensus sequences. CDR3 identification, clonotype clustering and error correction used MiTCR with a Q25 quality threshold and the strictest error-elimination algorithm. A nonparametric unseen species model with Euler transformation was used to estimate a lower bound on total TCR beta diversity. TCRdb reprocessed the public reads (quality trimming at Q25 with fastp, clone calling with MiXCR) and kept in-frame beta chains. Duplicate CDR3 protein sequences are folded into a single record with the most common DNA and genes. The V and J calls follow TCRdb's processing rather than the paper's. The sample table contains about 680,000 distinct CDR3 sequences; only one count was recorded for about half of them. Of the sample, 30% to 40% falls within the top ten clones.

From the cysteine up to the phenylalanine, the CDR3 has a length of 14 residues. Solely the CDR3 DNA is kept, with 42 bases framed from the first base. V loses 5 bases, J loses 2 bases, and the germline ends lie 12 bases apart. CDR1 and CDR2, per the germline V gene, are MNHEY and SVGEGT. Systemically healthy Caucasian individuals from Russia, some 40 in total and aged 6 to 90 years, were included as donors. Each donor gave about 9.8 milliliters of peripheral blood, drawn into EDTA-treated Vacutainer tubes. Ficoll-Paque density-gradient centrifugation was used to isolate PBMCs, with at least 6.5 million obtained per sample. Total RNA, at least 5 micrograms per sample, was extracted from PBMCs with Trizol reagent. The percentages of naive CD45RAhigh/CD27high T cells were determined by flow cytometry on a PBMC aliquot from every donor. Concerning this clonotype: Its antigen is unknown. Within one base of it there is no much larger clone, and no base qualities were kept.

The TCR comes from a woman in her sixties or seventies in good health. The sequenced material came from blood. Rearrangement joined TRBV6-2 or TRBV6-3 to TRBJ1-2; 6 matching bases give a weak D call of TRBD1. The bases are TGTGCCAGCAGTATACCGACAGGAAACTATGGCTACACCTTC. This yields the protein CASSIPTGNYGYTF.